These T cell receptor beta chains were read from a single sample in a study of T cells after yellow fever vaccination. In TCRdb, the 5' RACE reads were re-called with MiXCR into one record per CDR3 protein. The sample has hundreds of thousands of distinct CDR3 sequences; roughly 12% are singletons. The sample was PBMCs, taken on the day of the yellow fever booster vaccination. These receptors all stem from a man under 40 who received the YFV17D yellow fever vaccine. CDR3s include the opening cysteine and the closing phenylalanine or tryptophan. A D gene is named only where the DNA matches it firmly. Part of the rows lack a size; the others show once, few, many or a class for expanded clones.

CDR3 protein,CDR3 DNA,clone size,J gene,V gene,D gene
CASSFPDRGTGELFF,TGTGCCAGCAGCTTTCCGGACAGGGGAACCGGGGAGCTGTTTTTT,NA,TRBJ2-2,TRBV7-9,TRBD1
CASSLLKGTGTDTQYF,TGTGCCAGCAGTTTACTTAAGGGGACGGGCACAGATACGCAGTATTTT,NA,TRBJ2-3,TRBV12-3/TRBV12-4,NA
CAWSRQGYEQYF,TGTGCCTGGAGCAGACAGGGCTACGAGCAGTACTTC,few,TRBJ2-7,TRBV30,TRBD1
CASSGTGRRLQPQHF,TGTGCCAGCAGTGGGACGGGGAGGAGATTACAGCCCCAGCATTTT,few,TRBJ1-5,TRBV6-2/TRBV6-3,NA
CASSLPGLLNTEAFF,TGTGCCAGCAGCTTACCAGGTCTTCTGAACACTGAAGCTTTCTTT,NA,TRBJ1-1,TRBV7-2,NA
CASSLQGSREQFF,TGTGCCAGCAGTTTACAAGGGAGTCGGGAGCAGTTCTTC,NA,TRBJ2-1,TRBV12-3/TRBV12-4,NA
CASSLWLAANTGELFF,TGTGCCAGCAGCTTATGGTTAGCGGCGAACACCGGGGAGCTGTTTTTT,NA,TRBJ2-2,TRBV13,NA
CASSRDSSNYGYTF,TGTGCCAGCAGCCGGGACAGTTCTAACTATGGCTACACCTTC,few,TRBJ1-2,TRBV12-3/TRBV12-4,TRBD1
CASSPGGGSNQPQHF,TGTGCCAGCTCACCGGGAGGAGGGAGCAATCAGCCCCAGCATTTT,NA,TRBJ1-5,TRBV18,NA
CASSLEVGGGYNEQFF,TGTGCCAGCAGCTTAGAAGTAGGGGGGGGGTACAATGAGCAGTTCTTC,NA,TRBJ2-1,TRBV7-2,NA
CASSPSWGRGTHEQYF,TGTGCCAGCAGCCCCTCGTGGGGTCGGGGTACTCACGAGCAGTACTTC,NA,TRBJ2-7,TRBV7-6,NA
CSAQAGMNTEAFF,TGCAGTGCTCAGGCAGGTATGAACACTGAAGCTTTCTTT,NA,TRBJ1-1,TRBV20-1,NA
CASTTAIYGYTF,TGTGCCAGTACGACCGCCATCTATGGCTACACCTTC,few,TRBJ1-2,TRBV5-6,NA
CASSPRRGTGELFF,TGTGCCAGCAGTCCACGGAGAGGGACCGGGGAGCTGTTTTTT,few,TRBJ2-2,TRBV6-2/TRBV6-3,NA
CASSLYTGSRQPQHF,TGTGCCAGCAGTTTATATACAGGGTCGCGGCAGCCCCAGCATTTT,few,TRBJ1-5,TRBV12-3/TRBV12-4,NA
CSVERAKGETQYF,TGCAGCGTTGAACGAGCGAAGGGAGAGACCCAGTACTTC,NA,TRBJ2-5,TRBV29-1,NA
CASSLGVLAGDWETQYF,TGCGCCAGCAGCTTGGGAGTTCTAGCGGGAGATTGGGAGACCCAGTACTTC,few,TRBJ2-5,TRBV5-1,TRBD2
CASSRRIGYEQYF,TGTGCCAGCAGCCGACGGATAGGTTACGAGCAGTACTTC,NA,TRBJ2-7,TRBV21-1,NA
CASSNPGLRSYNEQFF,TGTGCCAGCAGCAACCCGGGACTTCGCTCCTACAATGAGCAGTTCTTC,few,TRBJ2-1,TRBV7-2,NA
CASSAGLETQYF,TGTGCCAGCAGTGCGGGATTGGAGACCCAGTACTTC,NA,TRBJ2-5,TRBV6-1,NA
CASSQDLGWRTEAFF,TGTGCCAGCAGCCAAGATCTGGGTTGGCGCACTGAAGCTTTCTTT,few,TRBJ1-1,TRBV3-1,NA
CASSGSHGQETQYF,TGTGCCAGCTCGGGAAGTCATGGTCAAGAGACCCAGTACTTC,NA,TRBJ2-5,TRBV12-3/TRBV12-4,NA
CASSLEEGAYNEQFF,TGCGCCAGCAGCTTGGAGGAGGGAGCATACAATGAGCAGTTCTTC,few,TRBJ2-1,TRBV5-1,NA
CASSLGRAVHEQYF,TGTGCCAGCAGCTTAGGGAGGGCCGTCCACGAGCAGTACTTC,few,TRBJ2-7,TRBV7-2,NA
CASSRGRNPLAGANVLTF,TGTGCCAGCAGCCGCGGGAGAAATCCCCTTGCCGGGGCCAACGTCCTGACTTTC,NA,TRBJ2-6,TRBV9,TRBD2
CASSAVREGTQYF,TGTGCCAGCAGCGCGGTCCGTGAGGGGACCCAGTACTTC,few,TRBJ2-5,TRBV14,NA
CASSLSPTSYEQYF,TGTGCCAGCAGCTTATCGCCGACTAGCTACGAGCAGTACTTC,many,TRBJ2-7,TRBV7-2,NA
CASSVTGGGETQYF,TGTGCCAGTAGTGTCACAGGGGGCGGTGAGACCCAGTACTTC,few,TRBJ2-5,TRBV19,TRBD1
CASSQESRILNNRAEAFF,TGCGCCAGCAGCCAAGAAAGTCGGATCCTAAATAATCGCGCTGAAGCTTTCTTT,few,TRBJ1-1,TRBV4-3,NA
CASSYARDEQYF,TGTGCCAGCAGTTACGCTCGCGACGAGCAGTACTTC,NA,TRBJ2-7,TRBV6-6,NA
CSVEDTGTKRAGELFF,TGCAGCGTTGAAGATACTGGGACCAAACGGGCCGGGGAGCTGTTTTTT,few,TRBJ2-2,TRBV29-1,NA
CASSDSAGGYNEQFF,TGTGCCAGCAGTGACTCAGCGGGAGGGTACAATGAGCAGTTCTTC,many,TRBJ2-1,TRBV6-4,TRBD2
CASSRVTAEKLFF,TGTGCCAGCAGCCGGGTGACAGCTGAAAAACTGTTTTTT,few,TRBJ1-4,TRBV7-2,NA
CASSSLPGGPRNEQFF,TGTGCCAGCAGTTCCCTCCCGGGAGGGCCCCGAAATGAGCAGTTCTTC,NA,TRBJ2-1,TRBV28,TRBD2
CASSYGLTGLDGYTF,TGTGCCAGCAGTTACGGATTAACAGGTCTGGATGGCTACACCTTC,few,TRBJ1-2,TRBV6-2/TRBV6-3,NA